This T cell receptor beta chain originates from a study of Graves' ophthalmopathy and Graves' hyperthyroidism. Study summary: Specimen type is peripheral blood, obtained at initial diagnosis before any treatment.

TCR beta CDR3 amplification used RNA transcripts. HTBI primers were used in a first-round RT-PCR, which preceded a second-round multiplex PCR. From the multiplex PCR reads, TCRdb called clonotypes with MiXCR, one entry per CDR3 protein. The data contain roughly 400,000 distinct CDR3 sequences, about a sixth of them seen just once; the ten biggest clones take up approximately 1.4%. V lost 6 bases and J lost 10; bases outside the gene matches: 6. This CDR3 region has 13 residues. This clonotype was observed at least ten times. Antigen unknown. Study-wide findings and caveats: Discriminating ophthalmopathy from stable hyperthyroidism, a 13-signature model attained a sensitivity of 85% to 90% and a specificity of 81.08%. Blood also carried most expanded thyroid clonotypes exceeding 0.001 frequency. Ophthalmopathy progression predictions by the model showed 72.22% specificity and approximately 71% sensitivity.

The source is a woman under 30 with Graves' ophthalmopathy. The sample comprised peripheral blood. V gene TRBV12-3 or TRBV12-4 combines with J gene TRBJ1-6; TRBD1 matches at 7 bases. As DNA, the CDR3 is TGTGCCAGCAGCTTGACAGGGTGGTCACCCCTCCACTTT. Its protein is CASSLTGWSPLHF.